The TCR beta chain described here comes from a study of blood T cell repertoires in COVID-19. Study-wide background: The origin of the acute and convalescent COVID-19 samples was the United States, Italy and Spain. PBMCs, B-cell-depleted T cells, or T cells were the source of the cDNA or gDNA that made up the material.

This CDR3 is 15 amino acids long. The germline CDR1 and CDR2 sequences are MRHNA and SNTAGT. With V trimmed by 4 bases and J by 8 bases, 5 bases remained unmatched. Only in-frame clones appear in the TCRdb table, and some are missing; sequencing was by immunoSEQ multiplex PCR. Of approximately 100,000 clones listed, roughly 86% are singletons. What was sequenced was peripheral blood. The TCR comes from a human donor in a cohort sampled during active COVID-19. V gene TRBV6-4 combines with J gene TRBJ2-1; TRBD2 aligns across 13 bases. In nucleotides, the CDR3 is TGTGCCAGCAGTGCAACTAGCGGGGGGGTACATGAGCAGTTCTTC. Protein: CASSATSGGVHEQFF.